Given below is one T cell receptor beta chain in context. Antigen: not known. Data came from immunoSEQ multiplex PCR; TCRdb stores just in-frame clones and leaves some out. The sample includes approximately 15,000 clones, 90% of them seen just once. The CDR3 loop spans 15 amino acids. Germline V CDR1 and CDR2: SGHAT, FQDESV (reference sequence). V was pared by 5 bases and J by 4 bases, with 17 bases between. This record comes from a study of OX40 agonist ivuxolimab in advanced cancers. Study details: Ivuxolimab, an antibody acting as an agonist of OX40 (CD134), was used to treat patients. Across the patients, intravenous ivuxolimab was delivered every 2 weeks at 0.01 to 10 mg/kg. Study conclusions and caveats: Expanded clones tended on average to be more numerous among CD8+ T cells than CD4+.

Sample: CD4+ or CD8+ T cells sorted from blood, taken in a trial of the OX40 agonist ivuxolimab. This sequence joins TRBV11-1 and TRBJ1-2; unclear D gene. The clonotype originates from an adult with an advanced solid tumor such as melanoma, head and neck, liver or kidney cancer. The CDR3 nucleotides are TGTGCCAGCAGCCGAATTCATCGAAAGACCTATGGCTACACCTTC. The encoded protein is CASSRIHRKTYGYTF. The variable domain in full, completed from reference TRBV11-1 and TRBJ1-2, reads EAEVAQSPRYKITEKSQAVAFWCDPISGHATLYWYRQILGQGPELLVQFQDESVVDDSQLPKDRFSAERLKGVDSTLKIQPAELGDSAMYLCASSRIHRKTYGYTFGSGTRLTVV.